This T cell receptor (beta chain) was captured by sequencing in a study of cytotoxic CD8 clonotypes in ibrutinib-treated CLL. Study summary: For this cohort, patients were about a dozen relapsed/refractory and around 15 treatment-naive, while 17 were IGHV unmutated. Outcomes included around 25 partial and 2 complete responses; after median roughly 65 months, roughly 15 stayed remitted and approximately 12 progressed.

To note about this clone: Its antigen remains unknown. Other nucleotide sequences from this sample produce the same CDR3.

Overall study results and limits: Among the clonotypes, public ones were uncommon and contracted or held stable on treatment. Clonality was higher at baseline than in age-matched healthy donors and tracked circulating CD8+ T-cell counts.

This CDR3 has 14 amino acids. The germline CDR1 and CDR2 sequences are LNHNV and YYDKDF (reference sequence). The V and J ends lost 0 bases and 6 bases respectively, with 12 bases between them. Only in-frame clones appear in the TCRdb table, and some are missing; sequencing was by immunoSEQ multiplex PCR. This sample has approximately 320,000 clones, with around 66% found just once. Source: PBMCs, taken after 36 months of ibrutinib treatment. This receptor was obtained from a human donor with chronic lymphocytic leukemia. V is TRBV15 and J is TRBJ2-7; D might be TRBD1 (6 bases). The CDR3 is CATSRDRGSGEQYF. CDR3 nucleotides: TGTGCCACCAGCAGAGATAGGGGGAGCGGCGAGCAGTACTTC.